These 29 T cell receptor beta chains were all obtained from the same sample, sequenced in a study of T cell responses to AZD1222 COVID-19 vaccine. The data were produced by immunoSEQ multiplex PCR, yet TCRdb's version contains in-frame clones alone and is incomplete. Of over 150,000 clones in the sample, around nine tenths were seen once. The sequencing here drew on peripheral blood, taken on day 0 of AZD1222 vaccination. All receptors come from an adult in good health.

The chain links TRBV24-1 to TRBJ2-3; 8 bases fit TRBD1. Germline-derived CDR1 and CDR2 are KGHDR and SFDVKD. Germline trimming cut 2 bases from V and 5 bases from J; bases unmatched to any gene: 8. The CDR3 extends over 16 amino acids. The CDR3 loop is CATSDSWRRGQDTQYF. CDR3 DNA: TGTGCCACCAGTGATTCCTGGCGCAGGGGGCAAGATACGCAGTATTTT.

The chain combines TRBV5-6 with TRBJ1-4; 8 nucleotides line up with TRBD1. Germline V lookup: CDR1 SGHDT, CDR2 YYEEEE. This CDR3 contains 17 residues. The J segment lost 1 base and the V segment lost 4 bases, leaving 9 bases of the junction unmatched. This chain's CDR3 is CASSLETGARTNEKLFF. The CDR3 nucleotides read TGTGCCAGCAGCCTCGAGACAGGGGCGCGAACTAATGAAAAACTGTTTTTT.

The CDR3 protein is CASSEYFGASNQPQHF. The CDR3 coding sequence is TGTGCCAGCAGTGAATACTTCGGGGCAAGCAATCAGCCCCAGCATTTT. The chain couples TRBV6-1 to TRBJ1-5, with TRBD1 as a possible D gene (5 bases). The CDR3 covers 16 residues. With 2 bases removed from V and 1 base from J, the gap between germline ends came to 12 bases. Germline CDR1 MNHNS, CDR2 SASEGT.

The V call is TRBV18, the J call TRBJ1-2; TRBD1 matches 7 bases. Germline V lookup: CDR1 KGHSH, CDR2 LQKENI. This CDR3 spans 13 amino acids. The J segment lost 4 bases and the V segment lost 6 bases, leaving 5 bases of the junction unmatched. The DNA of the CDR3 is TGTGCCAGCTCGGGGGACAGAGCCTATGGCTACACCTTC. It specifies CASSGDRAYGYTF.

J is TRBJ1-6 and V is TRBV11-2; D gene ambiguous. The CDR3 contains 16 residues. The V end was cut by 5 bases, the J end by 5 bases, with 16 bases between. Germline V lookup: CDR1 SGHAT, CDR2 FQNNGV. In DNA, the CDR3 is TGTGCCAGCAGCAAAACCCGGGGAGGGAATAATTCACCCCTCCACTTT. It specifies CASSKTRGGNNSPLHF.

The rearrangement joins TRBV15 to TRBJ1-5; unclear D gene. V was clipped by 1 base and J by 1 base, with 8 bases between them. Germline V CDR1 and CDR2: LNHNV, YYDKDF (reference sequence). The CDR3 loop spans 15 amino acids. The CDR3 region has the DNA TGTGCCACCAGCAGAGCCTCGGGGAGCAATCAGCCCCAGCATTTT. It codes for CATSRASGSNQPQHF.

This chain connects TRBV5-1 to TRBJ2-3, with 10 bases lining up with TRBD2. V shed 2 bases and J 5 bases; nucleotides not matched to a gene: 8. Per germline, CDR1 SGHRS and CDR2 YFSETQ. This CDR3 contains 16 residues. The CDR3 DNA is TGCGCCAGCAGCTTCCAGAGCGGGGGGGCGAGAGATACGCAGTATTTT. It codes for CASSFQSGGARDTQYF. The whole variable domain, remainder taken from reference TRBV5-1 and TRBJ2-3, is KAGVTQTPRYLIKTRGQQVTLSCSPISGHRSVSWYQQTPGQGLQFLFEYFSETQRNKGNFPGRFSGRQFSNSRSEMNVSTLELGDSALYLCASSFQSGGARDTQYFGPGTRLTVL.

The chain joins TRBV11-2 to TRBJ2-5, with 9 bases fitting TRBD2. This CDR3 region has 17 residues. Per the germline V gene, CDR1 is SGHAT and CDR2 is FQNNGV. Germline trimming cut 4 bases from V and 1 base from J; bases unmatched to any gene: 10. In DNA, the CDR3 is TGTGCCAGCAGCTCTCAGGTGCTAGCGGGAACCCAAGAGACCCAGTACTTC. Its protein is CASSSQVLAGTQETQYF.

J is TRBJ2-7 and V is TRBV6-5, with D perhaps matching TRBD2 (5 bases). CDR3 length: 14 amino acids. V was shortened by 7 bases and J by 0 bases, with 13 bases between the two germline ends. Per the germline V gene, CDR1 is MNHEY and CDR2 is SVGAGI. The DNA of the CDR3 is TGTGCCAGCACCGAGAGGGAAAGCTCCTACGAGCAGTACTTC. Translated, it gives CASTERESSYEQYF.

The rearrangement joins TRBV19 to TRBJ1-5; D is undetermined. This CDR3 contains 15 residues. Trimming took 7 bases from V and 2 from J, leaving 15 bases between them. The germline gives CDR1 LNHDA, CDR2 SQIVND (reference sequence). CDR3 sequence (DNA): TGTGCCAGTACCAGGTTAGATTCTGGCAATCAGCCCCAGCATTTT. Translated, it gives CASTRLDSGNQPQHF.

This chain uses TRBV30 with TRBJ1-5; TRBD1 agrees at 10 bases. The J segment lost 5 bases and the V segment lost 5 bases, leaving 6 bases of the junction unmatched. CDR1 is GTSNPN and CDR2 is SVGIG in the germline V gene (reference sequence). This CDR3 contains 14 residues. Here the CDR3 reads CAWSLTGGDQPQHF. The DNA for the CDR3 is TGTGCCTGGTCTTTGACAGGGGGCGATCAGCCCCAGCATTTT.

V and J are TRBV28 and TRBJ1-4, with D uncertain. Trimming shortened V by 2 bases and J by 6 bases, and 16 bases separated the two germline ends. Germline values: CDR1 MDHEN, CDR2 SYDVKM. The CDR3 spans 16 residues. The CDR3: CASSLILGDSDEKLFF. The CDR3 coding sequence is TGTGCCAGCAGTTTAATTTTGGGCGACTCCGATGAAAAACTGTTTTTT.

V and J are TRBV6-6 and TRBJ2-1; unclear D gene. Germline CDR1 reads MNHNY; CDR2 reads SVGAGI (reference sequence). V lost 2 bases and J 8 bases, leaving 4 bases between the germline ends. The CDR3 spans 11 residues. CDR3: CASSYGYEQFF. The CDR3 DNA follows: TGTGCCAGCAGTTACGGCTATGAGCAGTTCTTC.

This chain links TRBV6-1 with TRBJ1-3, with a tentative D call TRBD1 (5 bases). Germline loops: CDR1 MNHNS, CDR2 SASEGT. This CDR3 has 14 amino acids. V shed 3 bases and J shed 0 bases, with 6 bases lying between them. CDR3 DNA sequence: TGTGCCAGCAGTGAGGGGGTCTCTGGAAACACCATATATTTT. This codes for CASSEGVSGNTIYF.

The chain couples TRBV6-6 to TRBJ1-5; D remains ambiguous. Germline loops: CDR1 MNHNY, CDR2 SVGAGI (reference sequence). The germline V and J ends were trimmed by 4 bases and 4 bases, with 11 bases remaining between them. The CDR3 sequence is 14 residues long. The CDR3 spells CASSFMDTNQPQHF. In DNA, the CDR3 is TGTGCCAGCAGTTTCATGGATACTAATCAGCCCCAGCATTTT.

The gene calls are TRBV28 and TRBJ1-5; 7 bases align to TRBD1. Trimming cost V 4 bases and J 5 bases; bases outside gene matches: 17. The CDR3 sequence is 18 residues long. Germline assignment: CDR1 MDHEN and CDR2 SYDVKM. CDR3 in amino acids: CASSYPGQARSTYQPQHF. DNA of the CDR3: TGTGCCAGCAGTTACCCAGGACAGGCACGAAGCACCTATCAGCCCCAGCATTTT.

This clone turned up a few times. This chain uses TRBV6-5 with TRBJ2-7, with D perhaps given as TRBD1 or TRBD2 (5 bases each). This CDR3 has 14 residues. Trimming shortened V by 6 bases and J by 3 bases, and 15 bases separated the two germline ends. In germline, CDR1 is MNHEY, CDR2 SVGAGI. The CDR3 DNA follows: TGTGCCAGCAGGCCCTCCAGGGACGGCTACGAGCAGTACTTC. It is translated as CASRPSRDGYEQYF.

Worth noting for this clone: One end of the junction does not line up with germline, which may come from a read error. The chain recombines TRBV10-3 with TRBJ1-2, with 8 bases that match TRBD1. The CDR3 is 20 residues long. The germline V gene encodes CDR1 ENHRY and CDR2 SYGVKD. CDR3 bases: TGTGCCATCCGTGATAAAACTCCCCGGGACAGGTCCAACTCTAACTATGGCTACACCTTC. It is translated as CAIRDKTPRDRSNSNYGYTF.

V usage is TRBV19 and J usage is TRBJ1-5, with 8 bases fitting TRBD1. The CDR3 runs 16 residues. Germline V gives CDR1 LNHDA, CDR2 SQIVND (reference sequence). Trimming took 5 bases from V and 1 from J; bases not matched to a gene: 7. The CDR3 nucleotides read TGTGCCAGTAGTTCACAGGGGGGAGCGAGCAATCAGCCCCAGCATTTT. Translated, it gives CASSSQGGASNQPQHF.

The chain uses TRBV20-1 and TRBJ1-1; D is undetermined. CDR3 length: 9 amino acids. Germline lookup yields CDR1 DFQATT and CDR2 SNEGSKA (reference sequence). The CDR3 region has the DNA TGCACCGGAAACACTGAAGCTTTCTTT. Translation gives CTGNTEAFF.

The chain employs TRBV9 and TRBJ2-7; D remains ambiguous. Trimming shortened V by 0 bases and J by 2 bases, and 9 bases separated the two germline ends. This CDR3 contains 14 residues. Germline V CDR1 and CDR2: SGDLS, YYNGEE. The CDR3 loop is CASSVAASPYEQYF. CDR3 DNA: TGTGCCAGCAGCGTAGCCGCGAGCCCCTACGAGCAGTACTTC.

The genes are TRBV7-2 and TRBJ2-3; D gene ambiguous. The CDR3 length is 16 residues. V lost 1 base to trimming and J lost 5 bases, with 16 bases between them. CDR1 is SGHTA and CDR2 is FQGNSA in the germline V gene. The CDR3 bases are TGTGCCAGCAGCTTAGATGGTTGGGCAGGTAAAGATACGCAGTATTTT. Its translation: CASSLDGWAGKDTQYF.

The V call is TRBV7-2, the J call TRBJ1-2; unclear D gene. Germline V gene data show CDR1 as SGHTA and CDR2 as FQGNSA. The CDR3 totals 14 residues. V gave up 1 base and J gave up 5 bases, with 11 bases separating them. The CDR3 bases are TGTGCCAGCAGCTTAGGAGGAACCTTTTATGGCTACACCTTC. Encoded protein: CASSLGGTFYGYTF.

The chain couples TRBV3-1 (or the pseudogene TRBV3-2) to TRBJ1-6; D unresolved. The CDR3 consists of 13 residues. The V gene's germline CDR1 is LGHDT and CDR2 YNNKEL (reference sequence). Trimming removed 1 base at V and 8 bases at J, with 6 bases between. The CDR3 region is CASSQVKDSPLHF. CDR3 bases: TGTGCCAGCAGCCAAGTAAAGGATTCACCCCTCCACTTT.

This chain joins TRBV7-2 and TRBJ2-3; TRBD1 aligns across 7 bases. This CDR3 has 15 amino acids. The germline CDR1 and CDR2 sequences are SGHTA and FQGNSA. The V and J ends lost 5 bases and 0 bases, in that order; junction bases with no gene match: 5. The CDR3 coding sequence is TGTGCCAGCAGCCTCTTACAGGGGAGCACAGATACGCAGTATTTT. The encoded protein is CASSLLQGSTDTQYF. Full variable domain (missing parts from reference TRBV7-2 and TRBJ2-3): GAGVSQSPSNKVTEKGKDVELRCDPISGHTALYWYRQSLGQGLEFLIYFQGNSAPDKSGLPSDRFSAERTGGSVSTLTIQRTQQEDSAVYLCASSLLQGSTDTQYFGPGTRLTVL.

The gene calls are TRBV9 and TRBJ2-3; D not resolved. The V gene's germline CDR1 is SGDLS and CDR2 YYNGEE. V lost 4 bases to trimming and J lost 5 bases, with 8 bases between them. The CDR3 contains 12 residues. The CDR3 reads CASSLGQDTQYF. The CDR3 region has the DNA TGTGCCAGCAGCTTAGGGCAAGATACGCAGTATTTT.

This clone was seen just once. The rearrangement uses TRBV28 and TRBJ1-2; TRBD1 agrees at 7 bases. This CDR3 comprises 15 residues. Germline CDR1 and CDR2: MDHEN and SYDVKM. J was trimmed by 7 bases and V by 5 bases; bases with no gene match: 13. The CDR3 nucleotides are TGTGCCAGCAGTACCGGACAGGCCTATGCTGGTGGCTACACCTTC. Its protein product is CASSTGQAYAGGYTF.

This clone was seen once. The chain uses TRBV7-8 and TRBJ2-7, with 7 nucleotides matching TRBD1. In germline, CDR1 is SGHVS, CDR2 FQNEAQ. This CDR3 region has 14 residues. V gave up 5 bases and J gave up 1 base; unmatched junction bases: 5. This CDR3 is CASSVTGVSYEQYF. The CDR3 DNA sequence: TGTGCCAGCAGCGTAACAGGGGTGTCCTACGAGCAGTACTTC. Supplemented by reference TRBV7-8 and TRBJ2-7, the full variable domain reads GAGVSQSPRYKVAKRGQDVALRCDPISGHVSLFWYQQALGQGPEFLTYFQNEAQLDKSGLPSDRFFAERPEGSVSTLKIQRTQQEDSAVYLCASSVTGVSYEQYFGPGTRLTVT.

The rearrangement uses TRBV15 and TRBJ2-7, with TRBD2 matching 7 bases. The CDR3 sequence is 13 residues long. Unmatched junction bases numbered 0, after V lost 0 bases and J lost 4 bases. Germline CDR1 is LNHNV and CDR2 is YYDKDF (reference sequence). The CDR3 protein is CATSREGGYEQYF. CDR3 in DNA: TGTGCCACCAGCAGAGAGGGGGGGTACGAGCAGTACTTC.